Listed here are 22 T cell receptor beta chains from one sample, sequenced in a study of shared clonotypes between healthy human individuals. The assay was immunoSEQ multiplex PCR, and TCRdb's table has in-frame clones only and misses some. The profile shows millions of clones, more than 80% of them singletons. The material sequenced was naive CD4+ T cells sorted from blood. Subset noted: CD45RA+ positively selected. These receptors came from a man aged 18 to 29 in good health.

The rearrangement uses TRBV10-3 and TRBJ1-2; 8 positions match TRBD1. This CDR3 region has 17 residues. The trim removed 10 bases at V and 7 bases at J, leaving 23 bases unmatched. Germline CDR1 reads ENHRY; CDR2 reads SYGVKD. CDR3 amino acids: CASLPPTRRGQEGGYTF. For the CDR3, the DNA is TGTGCCAGCTTACCTCCTACCCGCAGGGGGCAGGAAGGTGGCTACACCTTC.

The rearrangement uses TRBV28 and TRBJ2-5; 7 bases agree with TRBD1. CDR3 length equals 16 residues. CDR1 and CDR2 from the germline V gene are MDHEN and SYDVKM. V shed 2 bases and J 4 bases; nucleotides not matched to a gene: 10. The DNA of the CDR3 is TGTGCCAGCAGTTTAGACAGGGCCCCAGTGGGAGAGACCCAGTACTTC. Translating gives CASSLDRAPVGETQYF.

This clone was counted once. This rearrangement joins TRBV19 to TRBJ1-5; no reliable D call. The V end lost 4 bases, the J end lost 1 base, and 8 bases lay between the germline ends. The CDR3 is 14 residues long. The germline V gene encodes CDR1 LNHDA and CDR2 SQIVND (reference sequence). Written as DNA, the CDR3 is TGTGCCAGTAGTAAGATGGCCAGCAATCAGCCCCAGCATTTT. Protein sequence: CASSKMASNQPQHF.

V and J are TRBV4-1 and TRBJ1-4; D gene uncertain. The CDR3 consists of 12 residues. Trimming stripped 2 bases from V and 8 bases from J, with 6 bases between. Germline CDR1 and CDR2: MGHRA and YSYEKL. This CDR3 is CASSQPYEKLFF. The CDR3 DNA is TGCGCCAGCAGCCAACCGTACGAAAAACTGTTTTTT.

V and J are TRBV19 and TRBJ2-7; possible D gene TRBD2, 6 bases. Germline CDR1 reads LNHDA; CDR2 reads SQIVND (reference sequence). Trimming took off 5 bases at V and 1 base at J, with 15 bases between the two ends. This CDR3 is built from 15 residues. DNA of the CDR3: TGTGCCAGTAGTTTTGCCGGGAGTGGGTCCTACGAGCAGTACTTC. This translates into CASSFAGSGSYEQYF. Using reference TRBV19 and TRBJ2-7 for the parts outside the CDR3, the full variable domain is DGGITQSPKYLFRKEGQNVTLSCEQNLNHDAMYWYRQDPGQGLRLIYYSQIVNDFQKGDIAEGYSVSREKKESFPLTVTSAQKNPTAFYLCASSFAGSGSYEQYFGPGTRLTVT.

This rearrangement joins TRBV7-9 to TRBJ1-1, with TRBD1 as a possible D gene (5 bases). Germline V CDR1 and CDR2: SEHNR, FQNEAQ (reference sequence). The CDR3 is 16 amino acids. Trimming removed 5 bases from V and 4 bases from J, with 20 bases in between. Here the CDR3 reads CASSTRGNTDGTEAFF. The CDR3 DNA reads as TGTGCCAGCAGCACCCGGGGGAACACCGACGGCACTGAAGCTTTCTTT.

The V call is TRBV30, the J call TRBJ1-6; no reliable D call. Trimming took off 3 bases at V and 5 bases at J, with 17 bases between the two ends. Germline-derived CDR1 and CDR2 are GTSNPN and SVGIG (reference sequence). The CDR3 is 16 amino acids. The CDR3, as DNA: TGTGCCTGGAGCCGCCGGAGGGAACTCAATAATTCACCCCTCCACTTT. This gives the protein CAWSRRRELNNSPLHF. Based on the CDR3 plus reference TRBV30 and TRBJ1-6, the full variable domain is SQTIHQWPATLVQPVGSPLSLECTVEGTSNPNLYWYRQAAGRGLQLLFYSVGIGQISSEVPQNLSASRPQDRQFILSSKKLLLSDSGFYLCAWSRRRELNNSPLHFGNGTRLTVT.

The rearrangement uses TRBV18 and TRBJ2-7; 8 bases agree with TRBD1. CDR3 size: 15 residues. Looked up from germline, CDR1 is KGHSH and CDR2 is LQKENI. Trimming removed 3 bases from V and 3 bases from J; junction bases left unmatched: 7. The CDR3 DNA is TGTGCCAGCTCACCTACACCACAGGGGGACTACGAGCAGTACTTC. This codes for CASSPTPQGDYEQYF.

The chain is built from TRBV15 and TRBJ1-2, with TRBD1 matching over 7 bases. This CDR3 contains 15 residues. Germline V gene sequence: CDR1 LNHNV, CDR2 YYDKDF (reference sequence). J was trimmed by 2 bases and V by 0 bases; bases with no gene match: 3. Here the CDR3 reads CATSREQGINYGYTF. The CDR3 nucleotides are TGTGCCACCAGCAGAGAACAGGGGATAAACTATGGCTACACCTTC.

Written as DNA, the CDR3 is TGCGCCAGCAGCCAAGATTGGGCGGACTACGAGCAGTACTTC. It encodes CASSQDWADYEQYF. The chain couples TRBV4-3 to TRBJ2-7; D uncertain. Trimming shortened V by 0 bases and J by 3 bases, and 9 bases separated the two germline ends. The CDR3 has 14 amino acids. CDR1 is LGHNA and CDR2 is YSLEER in the germline V gene.

Note on this clone: The same CDR3 arises from other DNA sequences in this sample as well. V is TRBV6-5 and J is TRBJ2-5, with 7 bases matching TRBD1. V shed 5 bases and J 7 bases; nucleotides not matched to a gene: 4. The CDR3 is 12 residues long. The germline gives CDR1 MNHEY, CDR2 SVGAGI. In nucleotides, the CDR3 is TGTGCCAGCAGTAGACAGGGCGCGACCCAGTACTTC. Translation gives CASSRQGATQYF.

The chain employs TRBV27 and TRBJ2-2, with unresolved D. The ends were cut back, 10 bases at V and 6 bases at J, with 15 bases in the middle. CDR1 is MNHEY and CDR2 is SMNVEV in the germline V gene (reference sequence). The CDR3 is 13 amino acids. CDR3 nucleotides: TGTGCCACCACCCAAGGGATTCCCGGGGAGCTGTTTTTT. Translating it yields CATTQGIPGELFF.

The chain joins TRBV10-3 to TRBJ2-1, with TRBD1 as a possible D gene (5 bases). This CDR3 contains 13 residues. V was clipped by 4 bases and J by 13 bases, with 17 bases between them. From germline, CDR1 is ENHRY and CDR2 SYGVKD. The CDR3 loop is CAISVQQDRRQFF. The DNA for the CDR3 is TGTGCCATCAGTGTGCAACAGGATAGGCGCCAGTTCTTC.

This chain joins TRBV19 and TRBJ2-1; maybe TRBD1 (5 bases). CDR3 length: 15 amino acids. From germline, CDR1 is LNHDA and CDR2 SQIVND (reference sequence). V lost 5 bases, J lost 8 bases, and 19 bases lay in between. CDR3 region: CASSLGAAGSDEQFF. CDR3 DNA: TGTGCCAGTAGTCTTGGGGCCGCTGGTTCGGATGAGCAGTTCTTC.

Comments on this clone: Other DNA sequences within the sample encode an identical CDR3. The chain uses TRBV7-9 and TRBJ2-5, with D unresolved. The CDR3 length is 12 residues. The V gene lost 1 base and the J gene lost 4 bases, with 4 bases spanning the gap. Germline CDR1 reads SEHNR; CDR2 reads FQNEAQ (reference sequence). CDR3 nucleotides: TGTGCCAGCAGCTTAGTGGGAGAGACCCAGTACTTC. Residues: CASSLVGETQYF.

The chain has TRBV4-3 and TRBJ1-6, with D hard to call. V lost 1 base and J lost 11, with 15 bases in between. This CDR3 is built from 15 residues. Germline V CDR1 and CDR2: LGHNA, YSLEER. The CDR3 spells CASSQASVAETPLHF. The CDR3 DNA reads as TGCGCCAGCAGCCAAGCCTCTGTGGCGGAAACACCCCTCCACTTT.

The chain employs TRBV30 and TRBJ2-7; D perhaps matches TRBD1 (6 bases). V shed 0 bases and J shed 0 bases, with 15 bases lying between them. In germline, CDR1 is GTSNPN, CDR2 SVGIG (reference sequence). This CDR3 has 16 amino acids. CDR3: CAWSVWGRTSSYEQYF. CDR3 in DNA: TGTGCCTGGAGTGTATGGGGGCGCACGAGCTCCTACGAGCAGTACTTC.

The J gene is TRBJ1-1, the V gene TRBV5-4; no firm D call. Between the trimmed V and J ends, which lost 4 bases and 4 bases, there was a span of 20 bases. Germline lookup yields CDR1 SGHNT and CDR2 YYREEE (reference sequence). This CDR3 comprises 16 residues. DNA for the CDR3: TGTGCCAGCAGCCTCACGCAATCGCTTAGTGGCACTGAAGCTTTCTTT. It yields the protein CASSLTQSLSGTEAFF.

As for this clone: This same CDR3 is encoded by further DNA sequences in the sample. The chain couples TRBV5-1 to TRBJ1-1; D not certain. The V end was cut by 4 bases, the J end by 2 bases, with 12 bases between. CDR3 length equals 14 residues. In germline, CDR1 is SGHRS, CDR2 YFSETQ. CDR3 sequence: CASSRTGGNTEAFF. CDR3 coding DNA: TGCGCCAGCAGCCGGACGGGTGGAAACACTGAAGCTTTCTTT.

This chain joins TRBV2 and TRBJ2-2; D is unclear. The CDR3 sequence is 16 residues long. The V end was cut by 5 bases, the J end by 0 bases, with 13 bases between. Germline lookup yields CDR1 SNHLY and CDR2 FYNNEI. The CDR3 coding sequence is TGTGCCAGCAGTCCACGGGCGAGAACGAACACCGGGGAGCTGTTTTTT. This gives the protein CASSPRARTNTGELFF. Full variable domain (remainder filled in from reference TRBV2 and TRBJ2-2): EPEVTQTPSHQVTQMGQEVILRCVPISNHLYFYWYRQILGQKVEFLVSFYNNEISEKSEIFDDQFSVERPDGSNFTLKIRSTKLEDSAMYFCASSPRARTNTGELFFGEGSRLTVL.

A word on this clone: Other DNA sequences in this specimen translate into the identical CDR3. This sequence joins TRBV5-1 and TRBJ1-4, with 7 bases matching TRBD1. This CDR3 is built from 16 residues. Germline-derived CDR1 and CDR2 are SGHRS and YFSETQ. V lost 4 bases, J lost 0 bases, and 6 bases stayed unmatched. In DNA form, the CDR3 reads TGCGCCAGCAGCCCGGGACAGACAGCAACTAATGAAAAACTGTTTTTT. It specifies CASSPGQTATNEKLFF.

This chain uses TRBV7-9 with TRBJ2-5; 7 bases align to TRBD2. Per the germline V gene, CDR1 is SEHNR and CDR2 is FQNEAQ (reference sequence). This CDR3 comprises 16 residues. After removal of 5 bases from V and 1 base from J, the junction contained 10 bases not matched to a gene. CDR3 sequence (DNA): TGTGCCAGCAGCCCCATTCCGGGACTACTCCAAGAGACCCAGTACTTC. The encoded protein is CASSPIPGLLQETQYF.